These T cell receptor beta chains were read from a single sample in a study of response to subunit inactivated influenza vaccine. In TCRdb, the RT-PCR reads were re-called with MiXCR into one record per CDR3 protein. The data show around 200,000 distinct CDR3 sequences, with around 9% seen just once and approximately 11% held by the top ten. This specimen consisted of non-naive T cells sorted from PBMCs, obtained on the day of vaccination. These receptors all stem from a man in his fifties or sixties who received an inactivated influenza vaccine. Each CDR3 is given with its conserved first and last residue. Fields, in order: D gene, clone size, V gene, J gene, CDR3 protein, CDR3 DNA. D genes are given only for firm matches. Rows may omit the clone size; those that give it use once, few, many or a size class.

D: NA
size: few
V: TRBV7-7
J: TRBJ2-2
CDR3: CASSYGRGGELFF
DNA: TGTGCTAGCAGCTATGGACGGGGCGGGGAGCTGTTTTTT

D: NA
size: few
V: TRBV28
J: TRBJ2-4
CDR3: CASRQGQAKNIQYF
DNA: TGTGCCAGCAGACAAGGACAGGCCAAAAACATTCAGTACTTC

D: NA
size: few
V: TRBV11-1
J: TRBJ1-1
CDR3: CASSGGAIYTEAFF
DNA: TGTGCCAGCAGCGGCGGAGCCATCTACACTGAAGCTTTCTTT

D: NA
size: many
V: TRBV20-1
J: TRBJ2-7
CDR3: CSAIPFGQSYEQYF
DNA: TGCAGTGCTATTCCTTTTGGACAGTCCTACGAGCAGTACTTC

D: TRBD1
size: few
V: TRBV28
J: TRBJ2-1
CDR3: CASTTGTASYNEQFF
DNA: TGTGCCAGCACTACCGGGACAGCCTCCTACAATGAGCAGTTCTTC

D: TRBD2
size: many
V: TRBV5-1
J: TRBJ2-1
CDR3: CASSLSSGREIYNEQFF
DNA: TGCGCCAGCAGCTTGTCTAGCGGGAGGGAGATCTACAATGAGCAGTTCTTC

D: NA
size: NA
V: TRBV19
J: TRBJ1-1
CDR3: CASSQELNTEAFF
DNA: TGTGCCAGTAGTCAAGAACTGAACACTGAAGCTTTCTTT

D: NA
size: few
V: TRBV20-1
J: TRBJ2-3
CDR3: CSMGETDTQYF
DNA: TGCTCAATGGGAGAGACAGATACGCAGTATTTT

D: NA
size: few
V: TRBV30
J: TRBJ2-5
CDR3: CAWAQGAGAQETQYF
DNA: TGTGCCTGGGCCCAAGGGGCAGGGGCGCAAGAGACCCAGTACTTC

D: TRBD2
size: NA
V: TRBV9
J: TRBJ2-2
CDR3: CASSSGLENAGELFF
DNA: TGTGCCAGCAGCTCGGGACTAGAAAACGCCGGGGAGCTGTTTTTT

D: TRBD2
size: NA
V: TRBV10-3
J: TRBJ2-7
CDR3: CATETSGRGEQYF
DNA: TGTGCCACTGAAACTAGCGGGAGGGGCGAGCAGTACTTC

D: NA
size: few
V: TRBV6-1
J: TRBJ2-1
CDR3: CASSQVLGNEQFF
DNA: TGTGCCAGCTCCCAAGTCTTGGGTAATGAGCAGTTCTTC

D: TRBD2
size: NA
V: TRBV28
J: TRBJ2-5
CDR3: CASSLSSGAAGTQYF
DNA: TGTGCCAGCAGTTTATCTAGCGGAGCCGCGGGGACCCAGTACTTC